The source of this T cell receptor (beta chain) is a study of cytomegalovirus exposure and HLA in healthy donors. About the research overall: The early release's HLA-typed donors yielded 80 million to 95 million unique TCRs.

Regarding this clone: What it recognizes is unknown.

There are 14 residues in the CDR3. Germline V gene sequence: CDR1 SGHNT, CDR2 YYREEE (reference sequence). Trimming removed 2 bases at V and 9 bases at J, with 15 bases between. The PCR employed 60 Vbeta primers together with 13 Jbeta primers. Sequencing was performed with immunoSEQ multiplex PCR; in TCRdb, only in-frame clones are kept and a portion is missing. This table holds about 160,000 clones, roughly 88% found once. Study-level results: Researchers reported in a later analysis that a missense DCLRE1C variant was tied to TCR beta V- and J-gene trimming. Information on immune exposure was restricted to one variable (CMV serostatus). A later analysis, which compared TCR beta chains of equal frequency, found the HLA-associated ones more clonally expanded.

This chain links TRBV5-4 with TRBJ2-1; possibly TRBD2 for D (5 bases). This receptor was obtained from a man in his forties or fifties in good health and CMV-seropositive. The material sequenced was PBMCs. In DNA form, the CDR3 reads TGTGCCAGCAGCTTCGGTGGGGAGAGCGGTGAGCAGTTCTTC. The encoded protein is CASSFGGESGEQFF.